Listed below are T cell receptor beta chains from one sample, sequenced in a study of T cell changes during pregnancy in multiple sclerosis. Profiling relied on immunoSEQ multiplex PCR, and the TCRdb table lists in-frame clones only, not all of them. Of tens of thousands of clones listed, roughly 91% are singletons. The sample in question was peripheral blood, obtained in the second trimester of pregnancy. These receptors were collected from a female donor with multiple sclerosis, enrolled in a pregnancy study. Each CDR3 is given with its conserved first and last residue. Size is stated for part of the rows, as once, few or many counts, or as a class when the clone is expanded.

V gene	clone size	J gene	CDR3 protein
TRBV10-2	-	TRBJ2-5	CASTRGAQETQYF
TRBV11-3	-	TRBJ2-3	CASSSSPDTQYF
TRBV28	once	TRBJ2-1	CASSLYGGGLSYNEQFF
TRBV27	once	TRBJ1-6	CASSPDRDHSPLHF
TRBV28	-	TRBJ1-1	CASSGDRYTEAFF
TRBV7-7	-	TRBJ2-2	CASSPRPGELFF
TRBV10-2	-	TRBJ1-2	CASNEGGGFDYGYTF
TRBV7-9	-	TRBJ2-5	CASLVTGGVETQYF
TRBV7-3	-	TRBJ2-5	CASSLREKGTQYF
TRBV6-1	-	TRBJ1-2	CASSGQGRPNWYGYTF